This TCR beta chain stems from a study of blood T cell repertoires in COVID-19. Overall study: Donors in the United States, Italy and Spain gave samples during acute or convalescent COVID-19. PBMCs, B-cell-depleted T cells, or T cells were the source of the cDNA or gDNA that made up the material.

This CDR3 comprises 13 residues. Germline lookup yields CDR1 GTSNPN and CDR2 SVGIG (reference sequence). V shed 3 bases and J shed 5 bases, with 8 bases lying between them. Per the original methods: Reference gene primer amplification gave nucleated cell count estimates. Clones were sequenced by immunoSEQ multiplex PCR, and TCRdb holds only the in-frame ones, with some missing. V and J calls and clone size are copied from that table; D and trimming were computed from the DNA. The data hold approximately 230,000 clones, with nearly 90% observed a single time. The source is a woman in her thirties or forties who had recovered from COVID-19. V usage is TRBV30 and J usage is TRBJ1-6; maybe TRBD1 (6 bases). Source material: peripheral blood. CDR3 sequence reads: CAWRDRNNSPLHF. In nucleotides, the CDR3 is TGTGCCTGGAGGGACAGAAATAATTCACCCCTCCACTTT.